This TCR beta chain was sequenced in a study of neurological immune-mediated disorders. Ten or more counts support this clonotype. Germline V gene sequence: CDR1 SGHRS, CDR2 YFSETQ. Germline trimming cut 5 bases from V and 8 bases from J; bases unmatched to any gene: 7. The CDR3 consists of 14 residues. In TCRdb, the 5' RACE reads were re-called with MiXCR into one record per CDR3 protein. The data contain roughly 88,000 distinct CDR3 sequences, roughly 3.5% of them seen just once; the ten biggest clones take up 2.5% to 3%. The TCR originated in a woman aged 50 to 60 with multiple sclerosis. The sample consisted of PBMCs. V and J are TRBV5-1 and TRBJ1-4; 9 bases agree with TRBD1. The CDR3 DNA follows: TGCGCCAGCAGTTGGGACAGGGATCGAGAAAAACTGTTTTTT. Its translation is CASSWDRDREKLFF. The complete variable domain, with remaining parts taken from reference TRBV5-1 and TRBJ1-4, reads KAGVTQTPRYLIKTRGQQVTLSCSPISGHRSVSWYQQTPGQGLQFLFEYFSETQRNKGNFPGRFSGRQFSNSRSEMNVSTLELGDSALYLCASSWDRDREKLFFGSGTQLSVL.